This T cell receptor (beta chain) was sequenced in a study of blood T cell repertoires in COVID-19. Sequencing was performed with immunoSEQ multiplex PCR; in TCRdb, only in-frame clones are kept and a portion is missing. The data contain some 250,000 clones, roughly four fifths of them singletons. V dropped 0 bases and J dropped 1 base, with 10 bases sitting between them. This CDR3 is 15 amino acids long. Per the germline V gene, CDR1 is SGHRS and CDR2 is YFSETQ. The clonotype was recovered from a man aged 40-50 years who had recovered from COVID-19. Sequencing input: PBMCs or T cells enriched from blood (not recorded which). The J gene is TRBJ1-1, the V gene TRBV5-1; D gene uncertain. The CDR3 bases are TGCGCCAGCAGCTTGGTGCACAGTTCGAACACTGAAGCTTTCTTT. It codes for CASSLVHSSNTEAFF.